A few counts support the clone carrying this T cell receptor (beta chain). What it binds is unknown. This specimen belongs to a study of identical twins' blood T cells. Overall study findings and caveats: Even for out-of-frame TCRbeta, twins reportedly shared V gene usage much more than unrelated donors. Abundant TCRbeta CDR3s overlapped more between twins than with unrelated donors.

Germline V gene data show CDR1 as MGHRA and CDR2 as YSYEKL. The CDR3 loop spans 14 amino acids. V was clipped by 5 bases and J by 6 bases; unmatched bases: 8. Each TCR cDNA library carried sample-specific barcodes on both ends. Each CDR3 protein is one row after TCRdb ran MiXCR on the 5' RACE reads. The sample lists fewer than 450,000 distinct CDR3 sequences, around 30% occurring once. The material sequenced was PBMCs. The chain joins TRBV4-1 to TRBJ1-1; 8 bases fit TRBD1. The TCR comes from a woman aged 18-50 years in good health. The DNA of the CDR3 is TGCGCCAGCAGCTTTACTACAGGGGGGGCTGAAGCTTTCTTT. This codes for CASSFTTGGAEAFF.